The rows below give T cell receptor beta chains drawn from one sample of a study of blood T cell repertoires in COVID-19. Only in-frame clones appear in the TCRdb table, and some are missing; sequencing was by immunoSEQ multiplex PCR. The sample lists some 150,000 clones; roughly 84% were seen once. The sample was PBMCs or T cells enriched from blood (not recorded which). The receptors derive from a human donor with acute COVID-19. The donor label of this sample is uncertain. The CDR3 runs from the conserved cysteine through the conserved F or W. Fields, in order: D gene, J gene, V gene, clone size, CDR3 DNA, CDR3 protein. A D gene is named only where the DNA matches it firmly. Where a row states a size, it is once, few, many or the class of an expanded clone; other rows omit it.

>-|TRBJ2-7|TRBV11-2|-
TGTGCCAGCAGCTCCCTCCAGGGGAACCCCGAGCAGTACTTC
CASSSLQGNPEQYF
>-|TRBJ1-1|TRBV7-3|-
TGTGCCAGCAGCGCGCAGGGTAGCACTGAAGCTTTCTTT
CASSAQGSTEAFF
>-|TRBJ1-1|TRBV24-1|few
TGTGCCACCGGGGGGTGGTTGAACACTGAAGCTTTCTTT
CATGGWLNTEAFF
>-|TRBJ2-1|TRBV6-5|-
TGTGCCAGCAGTACCACTTACTACAATGAGCAGTTCTTC
CASSTTYYNEQFF
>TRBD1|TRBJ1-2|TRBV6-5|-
TGTGCCAGCAGTTACCTACAGGGGAGCCCTAACTATGGCTACACCTTC
CASSYLQGSPNYGYTF
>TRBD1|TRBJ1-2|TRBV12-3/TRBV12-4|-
TGTGCCAGCAACCGGTGGGGGGACAGAGGAAGCTTC
CASNRWGDRGSF
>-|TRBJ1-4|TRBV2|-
TGTGCCAGCAGTGCGGGTTCAACTAATGAAAAACTGTTTTTT
CASSAGSTNEKLFF
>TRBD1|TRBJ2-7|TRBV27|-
TGTGCCAGCAGGCCACAGGGGTTGGAAGAGCAGTACTTC
CASRPQGLEEQYF
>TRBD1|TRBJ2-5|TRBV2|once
TGTGCCAGCACCGGGACAGGGGGCGATACGGCAGAGACCCAGTACTTC
CASTGTGGDTAETQYF
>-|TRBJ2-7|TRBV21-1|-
TGTGCCAGCAGCAAACCCCGTTCCTACGAGCAGTACTTC
CASSKPRSYEQYF
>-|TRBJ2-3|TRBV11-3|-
TGTGCCAGCAGCTGGGCCCCTACCGATACGCAGTATTTT
CASSWAPTDTQYF
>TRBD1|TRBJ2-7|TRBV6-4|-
TGTGCCAGCAGTCCGACAGGGTTTGGAGCTGAGCAGTACTTC
CASSPTGFGAEQYF
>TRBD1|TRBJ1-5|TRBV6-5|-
TGTGCCAGCAACCGGGGACAGGGGATCTTCCAGCCCCAGCATTTT
CASNRGQGIFQPQHF
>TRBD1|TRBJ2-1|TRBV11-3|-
TGTGCCAGCAGCTTAGGAGAGGGGGCCCACAATGAGCAGTTCTTC
CASSLGEGAHNEQFF
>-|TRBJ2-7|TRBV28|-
TGTGCCAGCAGTTTCCAGAACAACTACTACGAGCAGTACTTC
CASSFQNNYYEQYF
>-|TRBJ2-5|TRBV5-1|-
TGCGCCAGCAGCTTGACAGGGACCTTCGAAAAGACCCAGTACTTC
CASSLTGTFEKTQYF
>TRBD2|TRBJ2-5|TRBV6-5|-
TGTGCCAGCAGCGGGGGGTCCGGGGAGACCCAGTACTTC
CASSGGSGETQYF
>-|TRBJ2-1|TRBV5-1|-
TGCGCCAGCAGCTTGGGGCAGAACACAGAGCAGTTCTTC
CASSLGQNTEQFF
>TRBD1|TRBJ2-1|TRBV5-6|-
TGTGCCAGCAGCCTGGGGACAGGTCAGGACAATGAGCAGTTCTTC
CASSLGTGQDNEQFF
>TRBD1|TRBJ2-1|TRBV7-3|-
TGTGCCAGCAGCTCCGGGACAGACTCCTACAATGAGCAGTTCTTC
CASSSGTDSYNEQFF